This T cell receptor (beta chain) was observed in a study of spatial heterogeneity in lung cancer. Study summary: Raw sequencing reads included, on average, more than eight appearances of each unique TCR and UMI combination.

Every individual TCR cDNA molecule carried its own unique molecular identifier, which allowed correction of PCR and sequencing errors. TCRdb itself ran the 5' RACE reads through MiXCR, one entry per CDR3 protein. The table lists 15,000 to 20,000 distinct CDR3 sequences, over 20% of them singletons, with about 19% in the top ten. As to this clonotype: Its antigen is still unknown.

This CDR3 has 14 amino acids. Per germline, CDR1 GTSNPN and CDR2 SVGIG (reference sequence). V lost 3 bases, J lost 8 bases, and 16 bases lay in between. Broader study findings: Ubiquitous expanded tumor TCRs appeared in blood more at resection than follow-up.

Time point noted: sample taken at primary tumor resection. Tumor, nontumor lung or frozen PBMC supplied whole RNA, sequenced without sorting. The donor population consisted of roughly 70 patients with untreated, early-stage non-small cell lung cancer. Sequencing was performed on PBMCs, taken at surgery. The clonotype comes from a female donor with early-stage non-small cell lung cancer. The chain employs TRBV30 and TRBJ1-4; D ambiguous. Here the CDR3 reads CAWSPGLSVEKLFF. The CDR3 nucleotides read TGTGCCTGGAGCCCTGGACTTTCAGTGGAAAAACTGTTTTTT.